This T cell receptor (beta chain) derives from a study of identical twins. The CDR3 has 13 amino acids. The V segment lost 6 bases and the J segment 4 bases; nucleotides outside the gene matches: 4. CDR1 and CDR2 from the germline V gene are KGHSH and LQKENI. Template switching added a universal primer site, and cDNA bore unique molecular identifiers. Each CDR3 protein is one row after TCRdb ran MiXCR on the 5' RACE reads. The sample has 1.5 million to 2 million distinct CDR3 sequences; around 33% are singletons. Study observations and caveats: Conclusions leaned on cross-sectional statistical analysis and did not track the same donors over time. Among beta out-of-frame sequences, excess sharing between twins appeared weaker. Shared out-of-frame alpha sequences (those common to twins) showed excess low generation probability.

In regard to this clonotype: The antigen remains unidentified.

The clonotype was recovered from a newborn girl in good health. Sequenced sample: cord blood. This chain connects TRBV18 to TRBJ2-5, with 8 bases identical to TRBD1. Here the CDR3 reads CASSTGQGETQYF. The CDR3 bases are TGTGCCAGCTCTACTGGACAGGGAGAGACCCAGTACTTC.